Listed here are 25 T cell receptor beta chains from one sample, sequenced in a study of blood T cells in healthy people across ages. For the second PCR, which ran for 7 to 11 cycles, a sample-barcoded 5' primer and a J-beta primer mix were used. MiXCR, run by TCRdb on the 5' RACE reads, gives a single entry per CDR3 protein. This repertoire shows 780,000 or so distinct CDR3 sequences, roughly 50% found once; its top ten account for roughly 40%. The sequenced sample consisted of blood. The receptors were sampled from an elderly man in good health.

This clonotype was counted between two and nine times. The chain combines TRBV29-1 with TRBJ2-5; D remains ambiguous. V was clipped by 3 bases and J by 4 bases, with 9 bases between them. CDR1 and CDR2 from the germline V gene are SQVTM and ANQGSEA. The CDR3 is 12 amino acids. The DNA for the CDR3 is TGCAGCGTTGAGGGTGGCGCAGAGACCCAGTACTTC. Residues: CSVEGGAETQYF.

This clonotype has a handful of counts. The rearrangement uses TRBV6-2 or TRBV6-3 and TRBJ2-7; D is uncertain. Trimming took 5 bases from V and 4 from J, leaving 9 bases between them. Germline V lookup: CDR1 MNHEY, CDR2 SVGEGT. The CDR3 consists of 12 residues. The chain's CDR3 is CASSRLYYEQYF. DNA for the CDR3: TGTGCCAGCAGTCGCCTTTATTACGAGCAGTACTTC.

The chain uses TRBV3-1 and TRBJ2-4; 7 nucleotides agree with TRBD2. V was clipped by 1 base and J by 6 bases; unmatched bases: 12. The CDR3 spans 17 residues. The germline gives CDR1 LGHDT, CDR2 YNNKEL (reference sequence). The CDR3 nucleotides read TGTGCCAGCAGCCAAGGAGTGGGCAGCGGGGAGGTAAACATTCAGTACTTC. This sequence encodes CASSQGVGSGEVNIQYF.

The gene calls are TRBV12-3 or TRBV12-4 and TRBJ2-5, with 13 positions matching TRBD2. V gave up 6 bases and J gave up 5 bases; unmatched junction bases: 9. CDR3 length equals 16 residues. The CDR3, as DNA: TGTGCCAGCAGGTCCGGACTAGCGGGAGTCCGGGAGACCCAGTACTTC. Translation gives CASRSGLAGVRETQYF.

V usage is TRBV6-1 and J usage is TRBJ2-5, with D perhaps TRBD1 (6 bases). The J call may be incorrect, as the DNA end agrees better with TRBJ2-7. The CDR3 is 14 amino acids. Germline-derived CDR1 and CDR2 are MNHNS and SASEGT. The CDR3 region has the DNA TGTGCCAGCTATTACGGACAGTTTAGTAGCGAGCAGTACTTC. Translated: CASYYGQFSSEQYF.

This chain connects TRBV20-1 to TRBJ2-1, with D tentatively TRBD2 (5 bases). The germline CDR1 and CDR2 sequences are DFQATT and SNEGSKA (reference sequence). With 0 bases removed from V and 0 bases from J, the gap between germline ends came to 15 bases. The CDR3 contains 17 residues. The CDR3 here is CSARDAPGSPSYNEQFF. CDR3 nucleotides: TGCAGTGCTAGAGATGCCCCGGGGAGTCCCTCCTACAATGAGCAGTTCTTC.

This clonotype appeared a few times. The gene calls are TRBV3-1 and TRBJ1-1; no clear D gene. The CDR3 consists of 11 residues. With 9 bases removed from V and 5 bases from J, the gap between germline ends came to 10 bases. The germline CDR1 and CDR2 sequences are LGHDT and YNNKEL (reference sequence). The CDR3 region is CASWRGTEAFF. Here the CDR3 DNA reads TGTGCCAGTTGGAGAGGGACTGAAGCTTTCTTT.

The V gene is TRBV9, the J gene TRBJ2-5; 9 bases map to TRBD1. This CDR3 is built from 17 residues. Trimming removed 0 bases from V and 1 base from J; junction bases left unmatched: 7. CDR1 SGDLS and CDR2 YYNGEE come from the germline V gene. This CDR3 is CASSVAIRTGAQETQYF. The CDR3 region has the DNA TGTGCCAGCAGCGTAGCTATCCGGACAGGGGCCCAAGAGACCCAGTACTTC.

This chain links TRBV3-1 with TRBJ2-1; 11 nucleotides align to TRBD1. The CDR3 has 14 residues. The V segment lost 7 bases and the J segment 8 bases; nucleotides outside the gene matches: 7. Germline V lookup: CDR1 LGHDT, CDR2 YNNKEL (reference sequence). The CDR3 nucleotides read TGTGCCAGCACCCTTGGACAGGGGGCTGATGAGCAGTTCTTC. Translating it yields CASTLGQGADEQFF.

The rearrangement uses TRBV29-1 and TRBJ1-2, with 9 bases matching TRBD1. Germline CDR1 and CDR2: SQVTM and ANQGSEA. The CDR3 loop spans 14 amino acids. Losses at the gene ends were 0 bases for V and 7 bases for J; bases not matched to a gene: 6. The chain's CDR3 is CSVEDQQGAGGYTF. CDR3 nucleotide sequence: TGCAGCGTTGAAGATCAACAGGGGGCGGGTGGCTACACCTTC.

V is TRBV12-3 or TRBV12-4 and J is TRBJ2-1; 7 bases are shared with TRBD1. The CDR3 consists of 15 residues. Unmatched junction bases numbered 7, after V lost 6 bases and J lost 2 bases. The CDR3 sequence: CASRHQGVTYNEQFF. DNA of the CDR3: TGTGCCAGCAGGCATCAGGGGGTTACCTACAATGAGCAGTTCTTC.

V usage is TRBV20-1 and J usage is TRBJ2-3; D is unclear. CDR3 length: 16 amino acids. Trimming shortened V by 3 bases and J by 14 bases, and 30 bases separated the two germline ends. In germline, CDR1 is DFQATT, CDR2 SNEGSKA (reference sequence). This chain's CDR3 is CSASRRVGRNNRYAYF. CDR3 DNA sequence: TGCAGTGCTAGCCGCCGCGTTGGCAGGAATAACAGATACGCGTATTTT.

The rearrangement uses TRBV6-1 and TRBJ2-3; tentatively, D is TRBD2 (5 bases). The CDR3 is 13 residues long. V lost 1 base and J lost 14, with 16 bases in between. Germline-derived CDR1 and CDR2 are MNHNS and SASEGT. The CDR3 sequence is CASSEVGSRYAYF. The CDR3 DNA reads as TGTGCCAGCAGTGAAGTTGGGAGTAGATACGCGTATTTT.

The chain links TRBV7-2 to TRBJ2-2, with TRBD1 matching over 7 bases. The germline CDR1 and CDR2 sequences are SGHTA and FQGNSA. There are 16 residues in the CDR3. The J segment lost 1 base and the V segment lost 3 bases, leaving 5 bases of the junction unmatched. The CDR3 region is CASSFSTGWNTGELFF. The CDR3 coding sequence is TGTGCCAGCAGCTTCTCGACAGGGTGGAACACCGGGGAGCTGTTTTTT.

The rearrangement uses TRBV28 and TRBJ2-7; 8 nucleotides align to TRBD1. This CDR3 contains 14 residues. V trimming: 5 bases; J trimming: 4 bases; junction bases outside the gene matches: 7. CDR1 is MDHEN, CDR2 SYDVKM, per germline. The CDR3 loop is CASSLQGAVYEQYF. The CDR3 DNA follows: TGTGCCAGCAGTCTTCAGGGGGCTGTTTACGAGCAGTACTTC.

The chain uses TRBV28 and TRBJ2-3; 11 bases map to TRBD1. Germline values: CDR1 MDHEN, CDR2 SYDVKM. The CDR3 is 18 residues long. Germline trimming cut 7 bases from V and 2 bases from J; bases unmatched to any gene: 14. The DNA of the CDR3 is TGTGCCAGCACCTCTTGGCAGGACAGGGGGCTCTTCACAGATACGCAGTATTTT. This encodes CASTSWQDRGLFTDTQYF. The full variable domain, completed using reference TRBV28 and TRBJ2-3, is DVKVTQSSRYLVKRTGEKVFLECVQDMDHENMFWYRQDPGLGLRLIYFSYDVKMKEKGDIPEGYSVSREKKERFSLILESASTNQTSMYLCASTSWQDRGLFTDTQYFGPGTRLTVL.

This chain connects TRBV6-1 to TRBJ1-1, with D uncertain. Germline CDR1 reads MNHNS; CDR2 reads SASEGT. The CDR3 consists of 12 residues. The V and J ends lost 5 bases and 6 bases respectively, with 10 bases between them. CDR3 sequence reads: CASSTPGPEAFF. DNA for the CDR3: TGTGCCAGCAGTACCCCGGGTCCTGAAGCTTTCTTT.

In this sample, this clonotype turned up once. The V and J genes are TRBV2 and TRBJ2-3; the D gene could be TRBD1 or TRBD2 (7 bases each). Germline CDR1 is SNHLY and CDR2 is FYNNEI. Trimming took 8 bases from V and 14 from J, leaving 20 bases between them. CDR3 length equals 12 residues. The CDR3 DNA follows: TGTGCCAGCGTCAGGGGGGGCAGATACGCGTATTTT. This codes for CASVRGGRYAYF.

The chain joins TRBV5-1 to TRBJ2-3; tentative D call: TRBD1 (6 bases). The germline V gene encodes CDR1 SGHRS and CDR2 YFSETQ. The CDR3 runs 12 residues. The V and J ends lost 3 bases and 14 bases respectively, with 16 bases between them. DNA for the CDR3: TGCGCCAGCAGCTCGAGAGGGGGATACGCGTATTTT. Its translation: CASSSRGGYAYF. Combining the CDR3 with reference TRBV5-1 and TRBJ2-3 gives the whole variable domain KAGVTQTPRYLIKTRGQQVTLSCSPISGHRSVSWYQQTPGQGLQFLFEYFSETQRNKGNFPGRFSGRQFSNSRSEMNVSTLELGDSALYLCASSSRGGYAYFGPGTRLTVL.

The chain uses TRBV6-2 or TRBV6-3 and TRBJ2-1; the match to TRBD2 covers 7 bases. The J call may be mistaken, given a closer DNA end match to TRBJ2-7. Germline V gene lookup returns CDR1 MNHEY and CDR2 SVGEGT. The CDR3 length is 15 residues. CDR3 DNA sequence: TGTGCCAGCAGTCCCAGCGGCGGGAGTCCCAATGAGCAGTACTTC. The encoded protein is CASSPSGGSPNEQYF.

This clonotype showed up just a few times. The gene calls are TRBV29-1 and TRBJ2-7; D remains ambiguous. Germline V gives CDR1 SQVTM, CDR2 ANQGSEA. The CDR3 runs 11 residues. Trimming left V 3 bases short and J 6 bases short, with 9 bases between. Here the CDR3 DNA reads TGCAGCGTTGACTCGGGTTTCGAGCAGTACTTC. Its translation: CSVDSGFEQYF.

In its sample, this clonotype was seen a few times. The V and J genes are TRBV6-2 or TRBV6-3 and TRBJ2-1, with D possibly TRBD2 on 5 matching bases. This CDR3 comprises 15 residues. CDR1 MNHEY and CDR2 SVGEGT come from the germline V gene. The V end lost 4 bases, the J end lost 4 bases, and 14 bases lay between the germline ends. CDR3 loop: CASSLEGARYNEQFF. The CDR3 DNA is TGTGCCAGCAGTTTAGAGGGAGCTAGGTACAATGAGCAGTTCTTC.

V is TRBV29-1 and J is TRBJ1-2; unclear D gene. Germline V gene sequence: CDR1 SQVTM, CDR2 ANQGSEA. The CDR3 is 10 amino acids. With 7 bases removed from V and 6 bases from J, the gap between germline ends came to 9 bases. The CDR3 DNA sequence: TGCAGCGCCGGGTCGGATGGCTACACCTTC. It yields the protein CSAGSDGYTF.

The chain employs TRBV15 and TRBJ2-3; the D gene could be TRBD1 or TRBD2 (5 bases each). From germline, CDR1 is LNHNV and CDR2 YYDKDF (reference sequence). V was cut by 4 bases and J by 3 bases, with 14 bases left in between. This CDR3 contains 15 residues. CDR3 loop: CATSKPAGATDTQYF. Here the CDR3 DNA reads TGTGCCACCAGCAAACCGGCCGGGGCGACAGATACGCAGTATTTT.

The table lists this clonotype with a few counts. The chain uses TRBV5-1 and TRBJ1-5, with a possible D match to TRBD1 (5 bases). Between the trimmed V and J ends, which lost 0 bases and 6 bases, there was a span of 13 bases. The CDR3 loop spans 15 amino acids. CDR1 SGHRS and CDR2 YFSETQ come from the germline V gene. The CDR3 protein is CASSLDMGQGQPQHF. The DNA for the CDR3 is TGCGCCAGCAGCTTGGATATGGGGCAAGGTCAGCCCCAGCATTTT.